A selection of T cell receptor beta chains follows, all from one sample in a study of immune evolution from preneoplasia to lung adenocarcinoma. Clones were sequenced by immunoSEQ multiplex PCR, and TCRdb holds only the in-frame ones, with some missing. The repertoire holds under 5,000 clones, with roughly 76% as singletons. Sequencing was performed on FFPE adjacent normal lung tissue. The receptors derive from a person aged 70 to 80 with lung adenocarcinoma. Both conserved end residues are part of each CDR3. The order of the fields is CDR3 DNA, CDR3 protein, J gene, V gene, clone size, CDR3 length, D gene. A D gene is named only where the DNA matches it firmly. A row's size may be missing; if present it is once, few, many or a size class.

CDR3 DNA: TGTGCCAGCAGGATAGCGGTGACGGTAGATACGCAGTATTTT
CDR3 protein: CASRIAVTVDTQYF
J gene: TRBJ2-3
V gene: TRBV7-8
clone size: .
CDR3 length: 14
D gene: .

CDR3 DNA: TGCGCCAGCAGCCAAGGGCTCCTGGGCAATCAGCCCCAGCATTTT
CDR3 protein: CASSQGLLGNQPQHF
J gene: TRBJ1-5
V gene: TRBV4-3
clone size: .
CDR3 length: 15
D gene: .

CDR3 DNA: TGTGCCAGCAGCCCGGGGGTCGGAGAGACCCAGTACTTC
CDR3 protein: CASSPGVGETQYF
J gene: TRBJ2-5
V gene: TRBV7-9
clone size: .
CDR3 length: 13
D gene: .

CDR3 DNA: TGTGCCAGCAGCCGAGATTTATGGGGTGGGGGGACCGGGGAGCTGTTTTTT
CDR3 protein: CASSRDLWGGGTGELFF
J gene: TRBJ2-2
V gene: TRBV5-4
clone size: .
CDR3 length: 17
D gene: .

CDR3 DNA: TGTGCCAGCAGCTTAGACGGGAGTCCTTACAATGAGCAGTTCTTC
CDR3 protein: CASSLDGSPYNEQFF
J gene: TRBJ2-1
V gene: TRBV7-9
clone size: once
CDR3 length: 15
D gene: .

CDR3 DNA: TGCGCCAGCAGCCAAGGACTAGCGGATTCCTACGAGCAGTACTTC
CDR3 protein: CASSQGLADSYEQYF
J gene: TRBJ2-7
V gene: TRBV4-3
clone size: .
CDR3 length: 15
D gene: TRBD2

CDR3 DNA: TGTGCCACGTACAGGGTTTCTCAGCCCCAGCATTTT
CDR3 protein: CATYRVSQPQHF
J gene: TRBJ1-5
V gene: TRBV28
clone size: .
CDR3 length: 12
D gene: .

CDR3 DNA: TGCAGTGCCCTTTCCACCTACGAGCAGTACTTC
CDR3 protein: CSALSTYEQYF
J gene: TRBJ2-7
V gene: TRBV20-1
clone size: .
CDR3 length: 11
D gene: .

CDR3 DNA: TGTGCCAGCAGGCCAACTTGGGGACAGGCCTATGGCTACACCTTC
CDR3 protein: CASRPTWGQAYGYTF
J gene: TRBJ1-2
V gene: TRBV6-5
clone size: .
CDR3 length: 15
D gene: TRBD1

CDR3 DNA: TGTGCCAGCAAAATAGGGGGCGCGGGAGGCTACACCTTC
CDR3 protein: CASKIGGAGGYTF
J gene: TRBJ1-2
V gene: TRBV28
clone size: .
CDR3 length: 13
D gene: TRBD1

CDR3 DNA: TGTGCCAGCAGCCCCGACAGGGTCCCGAGTGAAAAACTGTTTTTT
CDR3 protein: CASSPDRVPSEKLFF
J gene: TRBJ1-4
V gene: TRBV9
clone size: .
CDR3 length: 15
D gene: TRBD1

CDR3 DNA: TGTGCCAGCAGCCCAACTAGCGGGACTTCCTACGAGCAGTACTTC
CDR3 protein: CASSPTSGTSYEQYF
J gene: TRBJ2-7
V gene: TRBV5-4
clone size: .
CDR3 length: 15
D gene: TRBD2

CDR3 DNA: TGTGCCAGCAGTTACTCCGGGGGGTTGGGGGCAGATACGCAGTATTTT
CDR3 protein: CASSYSGGLGADTQYF
J gene: TRBJ2-3
V gene: TRBV6-6
clone size: .
CDR3 length: 16
D gene: TRBD2

CDR3 DNA: TGTGCCAGCAGCCGCCGGCTGGGACTCTCTAGCACAGATACGCAGTATTTT
CDR3 protein: CASSRRLGLSSTDTQYF
J gene: TRBJ2-3
V gene: TRBV13
clone size: .
CDR3 length: 17
D gene: .

CDR3 DNA: TGTGCCACCAGCGTCGGACCGAACTCTGGAAACACCATATATTTT
CDR3 protein: CATSVGPNSGNTIYF
J gene: TRBJ1-3
V gene: TRBV15
clone size: .
CDR3 length: 15
D gene: .

CDR3 DNA: TGCGCCAGCAGCCAAGATAGCAATCAGCCCCAGCATTTT
CDR3 protein: CASSQDSNQPQHF
J gene: TRBJ1-5
V gene: TRBV4-3
clone size: .
CDR3 length: 13
D gene: .

CDR3 DNA: TGTGCCAGCTCACCAAGGTGGGTAGCCACTAGTAACTATGGCTACACCTTC
CDR3 protein: CASSPRWVATSNYGYTF
J gene: TRBJ1-2
V gene: TRBV18
clone size: .
CDR3 length: 17
D gene: .

CDR3 DNA: TGTGCCTGGGCGGGGTCCGACAATCAGCCCCAGCATTTT
CDR3 protein: CAWAGSDNQPQHF
J gene: TRBJ1-5
V gene: TRBV30
clone size: .
CDR3 length: 13
D gene: .

CDR3 DNA: TGTGCCAGCAGCGCCAGAGGAGCGGGAGAGACGAATGAGCAGTTCTTC
CDR3 protein: CASSARGAGETNEQFF
J gene: TRBJ2-1
V gene: TRBV7-2
clone size: few
CDR3 length: 16
D gene: TRBD2

CDR3 DNA: TGTGCCAGCAGCTGGGGGACAGTCAATGAGCAGTTCTTC
CDR3 protein: CASSWGTVNEQFF
J gene: TRBJ2-1
V gene: TRBV5-6
clone size: .
CDR3 length: 13
D gene: TRBD1

CDR3 DNA: TGCGCCAGCAGCCAAGATCTTTACAGGGTGAACACTGAAGCTTTCTTT
CDR3 protein: CASSQDLYRVNTEAFF
J gene: TRBJ1-1
V gene: TRBV4-1
clone size: .
CDR3 length: 16
D gene: .

CDR3 DNA: TGTGCCAGCAGCCCTAGGGGGCTAGCGGGAGTCGAGCAGTACTTC
CDR3 protein: CASSPRGLAGVEQYF
J gene: TRBJ2-7
V gene: TRBV13
clone size: large
CDR3 length: 15
D gene: TRBD2

CDR3 DNA: TGTGCCAGCAGCCCCGGTAGCACTGAAGCTTTCTTT
CDR3 protein: CASSPGSTEAFF
J gene: TRBJ1-1
V gene: TRBV7-8
clone size: .
CDR3 length: 12
D gene: .

CDR3 DNA: TGCAGCGCCAGCACAGATACGCAGTATTTT
CDR3 protein: CSASTDTQYF
J gene: TRBJ2-3
V gene: TRBV29-1
clone size: .
CDR3 length: 10
D gene: .

CDR3 DNA: TGCGCCAGCAGCCAAGACGGAGTCTCTGGAAACACCATATATTTT
CDR3 protein: CASSQDGVSGNTIYF
J gene: TRBJ1-3
V gene: TRBV4-1
clone size: .
CDR3 length: 15
D gene: .

CDR3 DNA: TGCAGCGTTGAAGATCCCTCTAACGGTGGTGGCTACACCTTC
CDR3 protein: CSVEDPSNGGGYTF
J gene: TRBJ1-2
V gene: TRBV29-1
clone size: .
CDR3 length: 14
D gene: .

CDR3 DNA: TGTGCCAGCAGTTACGGGGGGGCAGAGTTCTTC
CDR3 protein: CASSYGGAEFF
J gene: TRBJ2-1
V gene: TRBV6-5
clone size: .
CDR3 length: 11
D gene: .

CDR3 DNA: TGTGCCAGCAGCTTTACAGTAATGAACACTGAAGCTTTCTTT
CDR3 protein: CASSFTVMNTEAFF
J gene: TRBJ1-1
V gene: TRBV5-5
clone size: few
CDR3 length: 14
D gene: .

CDR3 DNA: TGTGCCATCAGTGAAAAGGGCGGAGGGTACAATGAGCAGTTCTTC
CDR3 protein: CAISEKGGGYNEQFF
J gene: TRBJ2-1
V gene: TRBV10-3
clone size: .
CDR3 length: 15
D gene: .

CDR3 DNA: TGTGCCAGCAGTAAAACACAGGGAAATCAGCCCCAGCATTTT
CDR3 protein: CASSKTQGNQPQHF
J gene: TRBJ1-5
V gene: TRBV6-1
clone size: few
CDR3 length: 14
D gene: .

CDR3 DNA: TGCAGCGTTGAGGGACAGGGACGCGAGCAGTACTTC
CDR3 protein: CSVEGQGREQYF
J gene: TRBJ2-7
V gene: TRBV29-1
clone size: .
CDR3 length: 12
D gene: TRBD1

CDR3 DNA: TGTGCCAGCAGTATAGGGGACACTGAAGCTTTCTTT
CDR3 protein: CASSIGDTEAFF
J gene: TRBJ1-1
V gene: TRBV11-1
clone size: .
CDR3 length: 12
D gene: .

CDR3 DNA: TGTGCCAGCAGTTTAACGGGGCTTAATGAAAAACTGTTTTTT
CDR3 protein: CASSLTGLNEKLFF
J gene: TRBJ1-4
V gene: TRBV28
clone size: .
CDR3 length: 14
D gene: .

CDR3 DNA: TGTGCCAGCAGCGCCAGGGGGTCAGCGGGAAACACCATATATTTT
CDR3 protein: CASSARGSAGNTIYF
J gene: TRBJ1-3
V gene: TRBV7-9
clone size: .
CDR3 length: 15
D gene: TRBD1

CDR3 DNA: TGTGCCAGCTCCTCCTGGAGGGGCGTTGAGAGCAATCAGCCCCAGCATTTT
CDR3 protein: CASSSWRGVESNQPQHF
J gene: TRBJ1-5
V gene: TRBV27
clone size: .
CDR3 length: 17
D gene: .

CDR3 DNA: TGTGCCAGCAGTTCAGGGGTCTCACCCCTCCACTTT
CDR3 protein: CASSSGVSPLHF
J gene: TRBJ1-6
V gene: TRBV6-5
clone size: .
CDR3 length: 12
D gene: .

CDR3 DNA: TGTGCCAGCAGTGAAGCAGTTTGGGGGGGCAAAGCTTTCTTT
CDR3 protein: CASSEAVWGGKAFF
J gene: TRBJ1-1
V gene: TRBV6-1
clone size: .
CDR3 length: 14
D gene: .

CDR3 DNA: TGTGCCAGCAGCCCCGCTTTTTCCAATGAGCAGTTCTTC
CDR3 protein: CASSPAFSNEQFF
J gene: TRBJ2-1
V gene: TRBV7-2
clone size: .
CDR3 length: 13
D gene: .

CDR3 DNA: TGCGCCAGCAGCTTGGACGGGAGTATAGTCGATGAGCAGTTCTTC
CDR3 protein: CASSLDGSIVDEQFF
J gene: TRBJ2-1
V gene: TRBV5-1
clone size: .
CDR3 length: 15
D gene: .

CDR3 DNA: TGTGCCAGCATGGGAGGGGTTCTGAACACTGAAGCTTTCTTT
CDR3 protein: CASMGGVLNTEAFF
J gene: TRBJ1-1
V gene: TRBV6-1
clone size: .
CDR3 length: 14
D gene: .

CDR3 DNA: TGTGCCAGCAGCTCAACCAGGGGAAGCAATCAGCCCCAGCATTTT
CDR3 protein: CASSSTRGSNQPQHF
J gene: TRBJ1-5
V gene: TRBV7-8
clone size: .
CDR3 length: 15
D gene: .

CDR3 DNA: TGTGCCAGCAGCCGCGGGACAGGCTACGAGCAGTACTTC
CDR3 protein: CASSRGTGYEQYF
J gene: TRBJ2-7
V gene: TRBV13
clone size: .
CDR3 length: 13
D gene: TRBD1

CDR3 DNA: TGTGCCAGCAGCATCGGTTACAATGAGCAGTTCTTC
CDR3 protein: CASSIGYNEQFF
J gene: TRBJ2-1
V gene: TRBV7-6
clone size: few
CDR3 length: 12
D gene: .

CDR3 DNA: TGTGCCAGCAGTCTTACCGGACTGAGCGTCTATCAGCCCCAGCATTTT
CDR3 protein: CASSLTGLSVYQPQHF
J gene: TRBJ1-5
V gene: TRBV28
clone size: .
CDR3 length: 16
D gene: .

CDR3 DNA: TGTGCCAGCAGTGACACTAGCGGGGGGAATGAGCAGTTCTTC
CDR3 protein: CASSDTSGGNEQFF
J gene: TRBJ2-1
V gene: TRBV6-4
clone size: few
CDR3 length: 14
D gene: TRBD2

CDR3 DNA: TGTGCCAGCAGCATGTCCCCACAGCGATACCCTAATCAGCCCCAGCATTTT
CDR3 protein: CASSMSPQRYPNQPQHF
J gene: TRBJ1-5
V gene: TRBV7-9
clone size: .
CDR3 length: 17
D gene: .

CDR3 DNA: TGCAGCGTGGAACTAGAGGCGGATGAGCAGTACTTC
CDR3 protein: CSVELEADEQYF
J gene: TRBJ2-7
V gene: TRBV29-1
clone size: .
CDR3 length: 12
D gene: .

CDR3 DNA: TGTGCCATCAGTGAGAAGGGACAATTAAGCACAGATACGCAGTATTTT
CDR3 protein: CAISEKGQLSTDTQYF
J gene: TRBJ2-3
V gene: TRBV10-3
clone size: .
CDR3 length: 16
D gene: .

CDR3 DNA: TGCGCCAGCAGACGAAACGGGGCCGGTAGGACTAATGAAAAACTGTTTTTT
CDR3 protein: CASRRNGAGRTNEKLFF
J gene: TRBJ1-4
V gene: TRBV4-1
clone size: .
CDR3 length: 17
D gene: .

CDR3 DNA: TGCACCAGCAGTGACTCACCGAGACGGGGGGCGAACACCGGGGAGCTGTTTTTT
CDR3 protein: CTSSDSPRRGANTGELFF
J gene: TRBJ2-2
V gene: TRBV10-1
clone size: .
CDR3 length: 18
D gene: TRBD2

CDR3 DNA: TGCGCCAGCAGCCCCCTCGGGCAATCCGGAAATAGTGAAAAACTGTTTTTT
CDR3 protein: CASSPLGQSGNSEKLFF
J gene: TRBJ1-4
V gene: TRBV4-1
clone size: .
CDR3 length: 17
D gene: .

CDR3 DNA: TGTGCCAGCAGTGAAAAGGAGGAAACCTACGAGCAGTACTTC
CDR3 protein: CASSEKEETYEQYF
J gene: TRBJ2-7
V gene: TRBV6-1
clone size: .
CDR3 length: 14
D gene: .

CDR3 DNA: TGTGCCAGCAGCGTAGACCCGGGTGGGTACGAGCAGTACTTC
CDR3 protein: CASSVDPGGYEQYF
J gene: TRBJ2-7
V gene: TRBV9
clone size: .
CDR3 length: 14
D gene: .

CDR3 DNA: TGTGCCATCAGTGAGTCCTGGGCAACTAACTATGGCTACACCTTC
CDR3 protein: CAISESWATNYGYTF
J gene: TRBJ1-2
V gene: TRBV10-3
clone size: .
CDR3 length: 15
D gene: .